These T cell receptor beta chains were read from a single sample in a study of cytotoxic CD8 clonotypes in ibrutinib-treated CLL. Profiling relied on immunoSEQ multiplex PCR, and the TCRdb table lists in-frame clones only, not all of them. The sample consists of around 40,000 clones, about 70% of them appearing once. Sequences were derived from PBMCs, sampled at disease progression, from a patient treated with ibrutinib. These receptors were taken from a human donor with chronic lymphocytic leukemia. Each CDR3 is given with its conserved first and last residue. A D gene is named only where the DNA matches it firmly. Where a row states a size, it is once, few, many or the class of an expanded clone; other rows omit it.

TRBV19	-	TRBJ2-5	-	TGTGCCAGTAGTATGGGGACACAAGAGACCCAGTACTTC	CASSMGTQETQYF
TRBV4-2	-	TRBJ2-3	-	TGTGCCAGCAGCTCCGCAGATACGCAGTATTTT	CASSSADTQYF
TRBV5-4	TRBD1	TRBJ2-7	-	TGTGCCAGCAGCCCGGACAGGGGCCTAGTGGGCTCCTACGAGCAGTACTTC	CASSPDRGLVGSYEQYF
TRBV5-5	-	TRBJ2-2	-	TGTGCCAGCAGCAGCGCGACAGGAGTCCGGGAGCTGTTTTTT	CASSSATGVRELFF
TRBV27	-	TRBJ1-1	-	TGTGCCAGCAACCCCGACCCTTGGAGCGAAGCTTTCTTT	CASNPDPWSEAFF
TRBV19	TRBD2	TRBJ2-4	-	TGTGCCAGTAACCCGACTAGCGGGGGGGCAAGAGAAGCCAAAAACATTCAGTACTTC	CASNPTSGGAREAKNIQYF
TRBV11-3	-	TRBJ2-7	-	TGTGCCAGCAGCTCGGGACCCTACGAGCAGTACTTC	CASSSGPYEQYF
TRBV10-1	-	TRBJ2-7	-	TGCGCCAGCTCCGAGGGGGGGTCAACCTACGAGCAGTACTTC	CASSEGGSTYEQYF
TRBV5-1	-	TRBJ2-2	-	TGCGCCAGCAGCTTGAGGGGGGCTAACACCGGGGAGCTGTTTTTT	CASSLRGANTGELFF
TRBV19	TRBD1	TRBJ2-7	once	TGTGCCAGTAGTAGAACCGGACAGGGGGGGTACGAGCAGTACTTC	CASSRTGQGGYEQYF
TRBV5-6	-	TRBJ1-1	-	TGTGCCAGCAGCCACAAGTCCGGGGATATCGACACTGAAGCTTTCTTT	CASSHKSGDIDTEAFF
TRBV4-2	-	TRBJ1-2	-	TGTGCCAGCAGCCAAGGAGGAAGTCTTAATCGTTATGGCTACACCTTC	CASSQGGSLNRYGYTF
TRBV19	-	TRBJ2-7	-	TGTGCCAGTAGTATCTTATCAGGGTCCAGCGAGCAGTACTTC	CASSILSGSSEQYF
TRBV19	-	TRBJ1-1	medium-sized	TGTGCCAGTAGTGTTTGGGGCCTGGACACTGAAGCTTTCTTT	CASSVWGLDTEAFF
TRBV6-1	-	TRBJ1-6	-	TGTGCCAGCAGTGAAGGTCCCTATAATTCACCCCTCCACTTT	CASSEGPYNSPLHF
TRBV10-1	-	TRBJ1-2	once	TGCGCCAGCAGTGACCCCGGACAGCCCTATGGCTACACCTTC	CASSDPGQPYGYTF
TRBV18	-	TRBJ1-1	-	TGTGCCAGCTCACCCCAGGGGTCAATGAACACTGAAGCTTTCTTT	CASSPQGSMNTEAFF
TRBV10-3	-	TRBJ1-1	-	TGTGCCATCAGTGACCCTCTGGCGGGGGGAGCGGACACTGAAGCTTTCTTT	CAISDPLAGGADTEAFF
TRBV10-3	-	TRBJ1-1	-	TGTGCATCCATGGGGGAGGAGGAAACTGAAGCTTTCTTT	CASMGEEETEAFF
TRBV5-1	TRBD1	TRBJ2-7	-	TGCGCCAGCAGCTTCCGGACAGGGAAACACTACGAGCAGTACTTC	CASSFRTGKHYEQYF